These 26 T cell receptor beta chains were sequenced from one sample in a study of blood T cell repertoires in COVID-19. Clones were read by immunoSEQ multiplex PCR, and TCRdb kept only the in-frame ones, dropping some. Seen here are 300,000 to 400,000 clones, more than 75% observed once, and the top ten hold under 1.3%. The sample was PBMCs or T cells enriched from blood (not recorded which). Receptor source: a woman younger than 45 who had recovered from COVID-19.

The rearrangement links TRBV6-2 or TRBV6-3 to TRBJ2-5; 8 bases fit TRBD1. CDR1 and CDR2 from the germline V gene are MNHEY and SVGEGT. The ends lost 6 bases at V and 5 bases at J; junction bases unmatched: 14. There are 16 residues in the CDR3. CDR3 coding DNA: TGTGCCAGCAGCGACCGAACAGGACAGGGCCGGGAGACCCAGTACTTC. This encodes CASSDRTGQGRETQYF.

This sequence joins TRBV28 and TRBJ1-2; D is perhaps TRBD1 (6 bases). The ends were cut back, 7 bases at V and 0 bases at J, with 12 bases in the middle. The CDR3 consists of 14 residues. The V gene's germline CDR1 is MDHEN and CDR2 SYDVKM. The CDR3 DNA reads TGTGCCAGCATAAAAGGGGGATCTAACTATGGCTACACCTTC. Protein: CASIKGGSNYGYTF.

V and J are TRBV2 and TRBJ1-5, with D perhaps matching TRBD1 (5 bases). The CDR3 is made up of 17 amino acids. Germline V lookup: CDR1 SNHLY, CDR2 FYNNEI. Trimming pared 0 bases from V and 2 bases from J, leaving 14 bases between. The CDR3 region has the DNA TGTGCCAGCAGTGAAGCGCTCGGGGGGTCGGGCAATCAGCCCCAGCATTTT. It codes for CASSEALGGSGNQPQHF. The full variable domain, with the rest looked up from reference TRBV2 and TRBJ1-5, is EPEVTQTPSHQVTQMGQEVILRCVPISNHLYFYWYRQILGQKVEFLVSFYNNEISEKSEIFDDQFSVERPDGSNFTLKIRSTKLEDSAMYFCASSEALGGSGNQPQHFGDGTRLSIL.

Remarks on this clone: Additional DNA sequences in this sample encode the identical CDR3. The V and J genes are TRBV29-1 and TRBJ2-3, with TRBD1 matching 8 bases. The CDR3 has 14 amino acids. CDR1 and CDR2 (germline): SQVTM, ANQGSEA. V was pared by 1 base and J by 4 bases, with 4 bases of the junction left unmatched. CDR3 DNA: TGCAGCGTTGAAGGCGGACAGGGTGCAGATACGCAGTATTTT. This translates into CSVEGGQGADTQYF.

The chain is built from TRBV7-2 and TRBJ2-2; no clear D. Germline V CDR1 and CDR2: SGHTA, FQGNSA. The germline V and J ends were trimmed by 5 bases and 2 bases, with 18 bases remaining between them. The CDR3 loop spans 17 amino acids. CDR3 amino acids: CASSPSRRQTNTGELFF. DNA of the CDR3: TGTGCCAGCAGCCCCTCACGGCGCCAGACTAACACCGGGGAGCTGTTTTTT.

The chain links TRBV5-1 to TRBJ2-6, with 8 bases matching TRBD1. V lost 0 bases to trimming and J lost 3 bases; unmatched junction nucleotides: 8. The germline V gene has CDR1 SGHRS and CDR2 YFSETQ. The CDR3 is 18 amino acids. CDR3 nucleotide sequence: TGCGCCAGCAGCTTGGATCCAGGGGGCTTGGGTGGGGCCAACGTCCTGACTTTC. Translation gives CASSLDPGGLGGANVLTF.

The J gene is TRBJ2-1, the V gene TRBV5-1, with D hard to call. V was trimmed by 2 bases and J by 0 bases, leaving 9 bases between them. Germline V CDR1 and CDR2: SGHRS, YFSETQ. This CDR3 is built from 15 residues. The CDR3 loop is CASSFPISSYNEQFF. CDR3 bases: TGCGCCAGCAGCTTCCCCATTAGCTCCTACAATGAGCAGTTCTTC.

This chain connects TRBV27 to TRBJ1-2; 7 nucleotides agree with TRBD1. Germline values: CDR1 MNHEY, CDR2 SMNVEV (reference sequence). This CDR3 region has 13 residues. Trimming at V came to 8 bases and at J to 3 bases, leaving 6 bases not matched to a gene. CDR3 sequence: CASGGQADYGYTF. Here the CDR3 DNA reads TGTGCCAGCGGCGGACAGGCTGACTATGGCTACACCTTC.

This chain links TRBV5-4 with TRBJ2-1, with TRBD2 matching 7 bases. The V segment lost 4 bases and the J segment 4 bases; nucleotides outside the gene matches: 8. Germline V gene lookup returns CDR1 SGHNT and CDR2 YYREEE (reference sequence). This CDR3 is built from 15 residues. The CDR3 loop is CASSGMLAEYNEQFF. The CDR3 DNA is TGTGCCAGCAGCGGAATGCTAGCGGAATACAATGAGCAGTTCTTC.

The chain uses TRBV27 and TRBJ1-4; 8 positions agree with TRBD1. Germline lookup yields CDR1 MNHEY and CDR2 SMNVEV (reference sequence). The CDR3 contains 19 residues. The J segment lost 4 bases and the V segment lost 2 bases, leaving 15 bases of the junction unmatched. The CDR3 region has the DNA TGTGCCAGCAGTTTAACCCTCCCCAGGGGGCGTGGGATTAATGAAAAACTGTTTTTT. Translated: CASSLTLPRGRGINEKLFF. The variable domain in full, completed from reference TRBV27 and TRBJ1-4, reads EAQVTQNPRYLITVTGKKLTVTCSQNMNHEYMSWYRQDPGLGLRQIYYSMNVEVTDKGDVPEGYKVSRKEKRNFPLILESPSPNQTSLYFCASSLTLPRGRGINEKLFFGSGTQLSVL.

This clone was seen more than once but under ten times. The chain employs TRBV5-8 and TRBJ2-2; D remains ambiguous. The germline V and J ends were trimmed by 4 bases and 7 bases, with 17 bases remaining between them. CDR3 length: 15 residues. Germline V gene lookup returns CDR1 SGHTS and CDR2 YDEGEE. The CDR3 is CASSLALGGGGELFF. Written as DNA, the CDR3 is TGTGCCAGCAGCCTGGCCCTAGGTGGTGGCGGGGAGCTGTTTTTT.

The CDR3 loop reads CASSSPGLHYNEQFF. As DNA, the CDR3 is TGTGCCAGCAGCTCACCGGGACTTCACTACAATGAGCAGTTCTTC. The chain recombines TRBV11-2 with TRBJ2-1, with TRBD2 as a possible D gene (6 bases). The V gene lost 4 bases and the J gene lost 3 bases, with 13 bases spanning the gap. The CDR3 has 15 amino acids. The germline V gene encodes CDR1 SGHAT and CDR2 FQNNGV.

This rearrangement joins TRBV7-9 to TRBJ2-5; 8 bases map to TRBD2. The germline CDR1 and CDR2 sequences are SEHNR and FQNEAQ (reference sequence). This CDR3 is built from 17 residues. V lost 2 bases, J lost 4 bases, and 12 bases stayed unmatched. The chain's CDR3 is CASSLSPKRGSVETQYF. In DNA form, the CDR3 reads TGTGCCAGCAGCTTATCTCCAAAGCGGGGGTCCGTAGAGACCCAGTACTTC.

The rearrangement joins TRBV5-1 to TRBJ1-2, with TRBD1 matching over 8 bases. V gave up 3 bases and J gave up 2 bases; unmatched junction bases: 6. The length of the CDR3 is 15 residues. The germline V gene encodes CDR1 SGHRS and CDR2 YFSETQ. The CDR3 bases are TGCGCCAGCAGCTGGTGGGACAGGACGAACTATGGCTACACCTTC. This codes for CASSWWDRTNYGYTF.

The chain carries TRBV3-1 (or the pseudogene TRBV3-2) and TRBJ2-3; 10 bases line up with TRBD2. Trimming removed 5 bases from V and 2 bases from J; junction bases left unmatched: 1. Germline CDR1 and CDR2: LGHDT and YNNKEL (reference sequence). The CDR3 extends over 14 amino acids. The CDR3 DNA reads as TGTGCCAGCAGCACTAGCGGGACCACAGATACGCAGTATTTT. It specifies CASSTSGTTDTQYF.

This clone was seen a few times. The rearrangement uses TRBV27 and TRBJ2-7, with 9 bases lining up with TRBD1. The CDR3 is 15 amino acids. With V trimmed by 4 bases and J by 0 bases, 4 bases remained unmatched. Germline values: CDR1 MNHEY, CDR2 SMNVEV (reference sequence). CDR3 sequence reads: CASSYGQGISYEQYF. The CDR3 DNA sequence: TGTGCCAGCAGTTACGGACAGGGGATCTCCTACGAGCAGTACTTC.

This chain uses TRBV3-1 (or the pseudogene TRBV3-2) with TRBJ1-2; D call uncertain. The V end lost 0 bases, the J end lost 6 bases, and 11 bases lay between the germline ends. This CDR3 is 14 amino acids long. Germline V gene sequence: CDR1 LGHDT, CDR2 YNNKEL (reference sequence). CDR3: CASSQDPRMDGYTF. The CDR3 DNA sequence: TGTGCCAGCAGCCAAGACCCGAGGATGGATGGCTACACCTTC.

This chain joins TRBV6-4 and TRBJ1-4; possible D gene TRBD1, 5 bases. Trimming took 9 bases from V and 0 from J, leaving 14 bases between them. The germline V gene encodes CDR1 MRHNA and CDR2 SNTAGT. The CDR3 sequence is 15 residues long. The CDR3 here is CASSGVGATNEKLFF. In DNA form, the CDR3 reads TGTGCCAGTTCGGGGGTCGGGGCAACTAATGAAAAACTGTTTTTT.

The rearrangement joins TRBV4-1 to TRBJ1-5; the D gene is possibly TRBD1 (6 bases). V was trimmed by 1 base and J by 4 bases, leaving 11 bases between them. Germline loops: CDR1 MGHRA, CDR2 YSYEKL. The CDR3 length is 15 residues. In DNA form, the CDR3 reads TGCGCCAGCAGCCAAGTACGACAGGTAAATCAGCCCCAGCATTTT. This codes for CASSQVRQVNQPQHF.

CDR3 nucleotides: TGCAGCGTTGTCCTTCGGGGGGGTAGCACAGATACGCAGTATTTT. This gives the protein CSVVLRGGSTDTQYF. The chain recombines TRBV29-1 with TRBJ2-3; 8 nucleotides align to TRBD2. The CDR3 loop spans 15 amino acids. Unmatched junction bases numbered 6, after V lost 4 bases and J lost 0 bases. Germline V gene data show CDR1 as SQVTM and CDR2 as ANQGSEA.

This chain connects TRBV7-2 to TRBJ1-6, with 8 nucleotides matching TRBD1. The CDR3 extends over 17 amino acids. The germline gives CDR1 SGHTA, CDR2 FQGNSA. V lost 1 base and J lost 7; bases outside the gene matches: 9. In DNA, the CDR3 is TGTGCCAGCAGCTTAGATCGGACAGGGTCTGGAAATTCACCCCTCCACTTT. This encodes CASSLDRTGSGNSPLHF.

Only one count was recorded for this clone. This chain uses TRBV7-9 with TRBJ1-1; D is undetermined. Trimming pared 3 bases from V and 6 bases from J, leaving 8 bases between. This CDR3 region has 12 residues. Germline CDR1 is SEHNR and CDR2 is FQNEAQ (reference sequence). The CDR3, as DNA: TGTGCCAGCAGCTTTCTTGCGCCTGAAGCTTTCTTT. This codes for CASSFLAPEAFF. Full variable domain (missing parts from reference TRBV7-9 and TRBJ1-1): DTGVSQNPRHKITKRGQNVTFRCDPISEHNRLYWYRQTLGQGPEFLTYFQNEAQLEKSRLLSDRFSAERPKGSFSTLEIQRTEQGDSAMYLCASSFLAPEAFFGQGTRLTVV.

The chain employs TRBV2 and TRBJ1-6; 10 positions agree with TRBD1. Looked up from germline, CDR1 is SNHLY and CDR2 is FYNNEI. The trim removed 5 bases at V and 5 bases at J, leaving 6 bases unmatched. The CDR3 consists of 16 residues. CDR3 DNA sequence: TGTGCCAGCAGTATCGACAGGGGGCGGGATAATTCACCCCTCCACTTT. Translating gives CASSIDRGRDNSPLHF.

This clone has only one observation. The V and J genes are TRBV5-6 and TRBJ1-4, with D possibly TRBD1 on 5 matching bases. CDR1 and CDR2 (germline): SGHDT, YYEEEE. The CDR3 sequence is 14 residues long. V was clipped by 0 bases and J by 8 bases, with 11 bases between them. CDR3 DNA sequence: TGTGCCAGCAGCTTGGCCAGGGTCAGGGAAAAACTGTTTTTT. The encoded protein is CASSLARVREKLFF.

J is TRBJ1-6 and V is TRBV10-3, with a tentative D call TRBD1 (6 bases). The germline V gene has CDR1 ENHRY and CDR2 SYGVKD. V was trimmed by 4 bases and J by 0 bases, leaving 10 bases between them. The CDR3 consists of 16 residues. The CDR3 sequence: CAISGTADSYNSPLHF. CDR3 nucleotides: TGTGCCATCAGTGGGACAGCTGACTCCTATAATTCACCCCTCCACTTT.

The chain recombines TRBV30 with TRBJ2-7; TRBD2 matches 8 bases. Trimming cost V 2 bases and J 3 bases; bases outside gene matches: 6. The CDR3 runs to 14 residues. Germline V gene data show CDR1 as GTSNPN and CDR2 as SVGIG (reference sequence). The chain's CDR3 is CAWSREGSIYEQYF. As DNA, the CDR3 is TGTGCCTGGAGTCGGGAGGGTAGTATCTACGAGCAGTACTTC.